This is a list of T cell receptor beta chains from one sample in a study of cytomegalovirus exposure and HLA in healthy donors. Method: immunoSEQ multiplex PCR; TCRdb's copy keeps in-frame clones and lacks some. The repertoire holds more than 95,000 clones, with around two thirds as singletons. Sequences were obtained from PBMCs. The receptor source for this set is a woman aged 35 to 49 in good health and CMV-seropositive. The CDR3 runs from the conserved cysteine through the conserved F or W. Fields, in order: V gene, D gene, clone size, J gene, CDR3 DNA, CDR3 protein. D genes are given only for firm matches. Some rows mark clone size as missing; the rest say once, few, many or name a class of expanded clone.

>TRBV9|-|-|TRBJ2-1
TGTGCCAGCAGCGTAGTTGCGGATTACAATGAGCAGTTCTTC
CASSVVADYNEQFF
>TRBV7-9|TRBD2|-|TRBJ2-7
TGTGCCAGCAGCTTCATCAGCGGGAGCTCCTACGAGCAGTACTTC
CASSFISGSSYEQYF
>TRBV29-1|-|few|TRBJ1-1
TGCAGCGTTGAAGATATCAGTTTGAACACTGAAGCTTTCTTT
CSVEDISLNTEAFF
>TRBV7-2|TRBD2|few|TRBJ2-3
TGTGCCAGCAGCTTAGTCGGCGGGACTAGGGATACGCAGTATTTT
CASSLVGGTRDTQYF
>TRBV5-4|TRBD2|-|TRBJ2-5
TGTGCCAGCAAGCCCGGACTAGCGCAAGAGACCCAGTACTTC
CASKPGLAQETQYF
>TRBV4-3|-|-|TRBJ1-2
TGCGCCAGCAGCCAAGAAGCGGAAAGTTATGGCTACACCTTC
CASSQEAESYGYTF
>TRBV19|TRBD2|-|TRBJ2-1
TGTGCCAGTAGTTCGACCGGGACTAGCGGGAGTTATGAGCAGTTCTTC
CASSSTGTSGSYEQFF
>TRBV7-9|-|-|TRBJ2-7
TGTGCCAGCAGCTTAGCTGGGGGCACGGACGAGCAGTACTTC
CASSLAGGTDEQYF
>TRBV4-1|TRBD1|-|TRBJ1-5
TGCGCCAGCAGGCCGACAGGGGCAGGTCAGCCCCAGCATTTT
CASRPTGAGQPQHF
>TRBV11-2|-|few|TRBJ2-3
TGTGCCAGCAGCTTATCCCGAGGATCGACAGATACGCAGTATTTT
CASSLSRGSTDTQYF
>TRBV28|-|few|TRBJ2-7
TGTGCCAGCAGTTTATCATCTCCGCCCTACGAGCAGTACTTC
CASSLSSPPYEQYF
>TRBV7-2|TRBD2|few|TRBJ2-2
TGTGCCAGCACCCCAAAGGGGACTACGAACACCGGGGAGCTGTTTTTT
CASTPKGTTNTGELFF
>TRBV9|-|few|TRBJ2-5
TGTGCCAGCAGCTTTGGCCTCTACCAAGAGACCCAGTACTTC
CASSFGLYQETQYF